These 22 T cell receptor beta chains came from one sample sequenced in a study of T cell changes during pregnancy in multiple sclerosis. Only in-frame clones appear in the TCRdb table, and some are missing; sequencing was by immunoSEQ multiplex PCR. The sample carries tens of thousands of clones, approximately 90% recorded once. The sample here was peripheral blood, taken in the third trimester of pregnancy. The receptor set was obtained from a female donor in good health, enrolled as a control in a pregnancy study.

CDR3 nucleotides: TGTGCCAGCAGCTTATCGGGGGGAATGAACACTGAAGCTTTCTTT. It yields the protein CASSLSGGMNTEAFF. This rearrangement joins TRBV7-2 to TRBJ1-1; D perhaps matches TRBD1 (5 bases). The CDR3 contains 15 residues. Trimming removed 2 bases from V and 0 bases from J, with 10 bases in between. Germline loops: CDR1 SGHTA, CDR2 FQGNSA.

In its sample, this clone was seen a few times. The chain links TRBV4-2 to TRBJ1-2; the D is unclear. V was trimmed by 1 base and J by 5 bases, leaving 14 bases between them. The CDR3 length is 15 residues. The germline gives CDR1 LGHNA, CDR2 YNFKEQ. The CDR3 region is CASSQGGPPRYGYTF. The DNA of the CDR3 is TGTGCCAGCAGCCAAGGCGGCCCCCCGAGGTATGGCTACACCTTC.

This clone is a singleton in its sample. The V and J genes are TRBV4-3 and TRBJ2-2; TRBD2 is a possible D gene (6 bases). V gave up 4 bases and J gave up 6 bases, with 21 bases separating them. The length of the CDR3 is 17 residues. Germline V gives CDR1 LGHNA, CDR2 YSLEER. CDR3 sequence: CASSPLGSGGRSGELFF. CDR3 in DNA: TGCGCCAGCAGCCCCCTTGGCTCCGGGGGAAGGTCCGGGGAGCTGTTTTTT.

This clone has only one observation. The chain combines TRBV2 with TRBJ2-5; maybe TRBD1 (5 bases). CDR1 is SNHLY and CDR2 is FYNNEI in the germline V gene. This CDR3 comprises 15 residues. V shed 6 bases and J shed 5 bases, with 19 bases lying between them. For the CDR3, the DNA is TGTGCCAGCAGAGGGGCAGGCTCTGCTGGGGAGACCCAGTACTTC. Translated, it gives CASRGAGSAGETQYF.

This sequence joins TRBV5-4 and TRBJ2-7; D is possibly TRBD2 (6 bases). Looked up from germline, CDR1 is SGHNT and CDR2 is YYREEE (reference sequence). The ends were cut back, 0 bases at V and 4 bases at J, with 11 bases in the middle. This CDR3 spans 14 amino acids. The CDR3 is CASSLGTNYYEQYF. DNA for the CDR3: TGTGCCAGCAGCTTGGGGACTAATTATTACGAGCAGTACTTC. The full variable domain, its missing parts supplied by reference TRBV5-4 and TRBJ2-7, is ETGVTQSPTHLIKTRGQQVTLRCSSQSGHNTVSWYQQALGQGPQFIFQYYREEENGRGNFPPRFSGLQFPNYSSELNVNALELDDSALYLCASSLGTNYYEQYFGPGTRLTVT.

The chain joins TRBV7-3 to TRBJ2-3; D is possibly TRBD2 (6 bases). V dropped 2 bases and J dropped 5 bases, with 14 bases sitting between them. Germline values: CDR1 SGHTA, CDR2 FQGTGA. This CDR3 has 15 residues. The CDR3 bases are TGTGCCAGCAGCTTAGCCCATGCCGGGGGAGATACGCAGTATTTT. Protein: CASSLAHAGGDTQYF. Variable domain in full (rest from reference TRBV7-3 and TRBJ2-3): GAGVSQTPSNKVTEKGKYVELRCDPISGHTALYWYRQSLGQGPEFLIYFQGTGAADDSGLPNDRFFAVRPEGSVSTLKIQRTERGDSAVYLCASSLAHAGGDTQYFGPGTRLTVL.

The chain couples TRBV6-1 to TRBJ2-4; TRBD1 aligns across 9 bases. Germline CDR1 reads MNHNS; CDR2 reads SASEGT. V was pared by 11 bases and J by 15 bases, with 5 bases of the junction left unmatched. The CDR3 is 9 residues long. CDR3 in DNA: TGTGCCCTCGACAGGGGGGCGTACTTC. Its protein is CALDRGAYF.

This clone was recorded only once. The chain combines TRBV5-6 with TRBJ1-1; 8 positions match TRBD1. The length of the CDR3 is 16 residues. CDR1 is SGHDT, CDR2 YYEEEE, per germline. Trimming cost V 4 bases and J 5 bases; bases outside gene matches: 13. CDR3 DNA: TGTGCCAGCAGCAGTCCGGGACAGGTGTATAGGACTGAAGCTTTCTTT. Translating it yields CASSSPGQVYRTEAFF.

This rearrangement joins TRBV13 to TRBJ2-2; D possibly corresponds to TRBD2 (6 bases). Germline CDR1 and CDR2: PRHDT and FYEKMQ (reference sequence). This CDR3 has 15 residues. Trimming removed 2 bases at V and 5 bases at J, with 12 bases between. The CDR3 here is CASSLLASGTGELFF. The DNA for the CDR3 is TGTGCCAGCAGCTTACTAGCGAGCGGGACCGGGGAGCTGTTTTTT.

The chain uses TRBV7-9 and TRBJ1-2; unclear D gene. This CDR3 region has 10 residues. The germline V gene has CDR1 SEHNR and CDR2 FQNEAQ (reference sequence). V shed 5 bases and J shed 6 bases, with 4 bases lying between them. The CDR3 sequence is CASSRDGYTF. The CDR3 DNA is TGTGCCAGCAGCCGAGATGGCTACACCTTC. Filled out from reference TRBV7-9 and TRBJ1-2, the complete variable domain reads DTGVSQNPRHKITKRGQNVTFRCDPISEHNRLYWYRQTLGQGPEFLTYFQNEAQLEKSRLLSDRFSAERPKGSFSTLEIQRTEQGDSAMYLCASSRDGYTFGSGTRLTVV.

The rearrangement uses TRBV19 and TRBJ1-1; the D is unclear. V was shortened by 1 base and J by 2 bases, with 5 bases between the two germline ends. This CDR3 spans 13 amino acids. CDR1 is LNHDA, CDR2 SQIVND, per germline (reference sequence). DNA for the CDR3: TGTGCCAGTAGTATAGTTCCTAACACTGAAGCTTTCTTT. It codes for CASSIVPNTEAFF.

This chain joins TRBV7-2 and TRBJ1-2; 8 positions match TRBD1. Per germline, CDR1 SGHTA and CDR2 FQGNSA. After removal of 5 bases from V and 5 bases from J, the junction contained 7 bases not matched to a gene. The CDR3 sequence is 14 residues long. The CDR3 nucleotides read TGTGCCAGCAGCCCGCCGGGACAGGCATATGGCTACACCTTC. Translation gives CASSPPGQAYGYTF.

The chain joins TRBV5-5 to TRBJ1-6; D might be TRBD1 (6 bases). The germline gives CDR1 SGHKS, CDR2 YYEKEE (reference sequence). Trimming took off 5 bases at V and 7 bases at J, with 13 bases between the two ends. The CDR3 contains 14 residues. The CDR3 spells CASSPTTGNSPLHF. The CDR3 region has the DNA TGTGCCAGCAGTCCAACCACAGGGAATTCACCCCTCCACTTT. Full variable domain (missing parts from reference TRBV5-5 and TRBJ1-6): DAGVTQSPTHLIKTRGQQVTLRCSPISGHKSVSWYQQVLGQGPQFIFQYYEKEERGRGNFPDRFSARQFPNYSSELNVNALLLGDSALYLCASSPTTGNSPLHFGNGTRLTVT.

The rearrangement links TRBV7-2 to TRBJ1-6; D gene uncertain. The CDR3 has 12 residues. Germline CDR1 SGHTA, CDR2 FQGNSA. The germline V and J ends were trimmed by 4 bases and 6 bases, with 4 bases remaining between them. The CDR3 DNA reads TGTGCCAGCAGCTACTCTAATTCACCCCTCCACTTT. Its protein product is CASSYSNSPLHF.

The chain links TRBV6-5 to TRBJ1-2, with D possibly being TRBD1 (6 bases). V gave up 6 bases and J gave up 3 bases, with 14 bases separating them. This CDR3 has 14 amino acids. Germline V gene lookup returns CDR1 MNHEY and CDR2 SVGAGI. CDR3 DNA: TGTGCCAGCAGCCCAACAGGGCTTTACTATGGCTACACCTTC. Its protein product is CASSPTGLYYGYTF.

The gene calls are TRBV5-4 and TRBJ2-2; 7 bases are a match to TRBD2. V shed 2 bases and J 5 bases; nucleotides not matched to a gene: 6. The CDR3 is made up of 15 amino acids. The germline gives CDR1 SGHNT, CDR2 YYREEE (reference sequence). DNA for the CDR3: TGTGCCAGCAGCTTAGGATGGGGGGGTACCGGGGAGCTGTTTTTT. It translates to CASSLGWGGTGELFF.

V usage is TRBV2 and J usage is TRBJ1-2, with unresolved D. Germline V lookup: CDR1 SNHLY, CDR2 FYNNEI. V was pared by 3 bases and J by 6 bases, with 29 bases between. The CDR3 loop spans 19 amino acids. The chain's CDR3 is CASSDGLNRKHPSEDGYTF. The CDR3 DNA follows: TGTGCCAGCAGTGACGGCTTGAACCGGAAACACCCCTCCGAGGATGGCTACACCTTC. The full variable domain, rest sourced from reference TRBV2 and TRBJ1-2, is EPEVTQTPSHQVTQMGQEVILRCVPISNHLYFYWYRQILGQKVEFLVSFYNNEISEKSEIFDDQFSVERPDGSNFTLKIRSTKLEDSAMYFCASSDGLNRKHPSEDGYTFGSGTRLTVV.

This chain joins TRBV4-3 and TRBJ1-2; 7 bases are a match to TRBD1. In germline, CDR1 is LGHNA, CDR2 YSLEER. After removal of 1 base from V and 5 bases from J, the junction contained 7 bases not matched to a gene. The CDR3 runs 15 residues. The CDR3 coding sequence is TGCGCCAGCAGCCAAGGGGCAGGGGGTGGGTATGGCTACACCTTC. This translates into CASSQGAGGGYGYTF.

The chain carries TRBV29-1 and TRBJ1-1, with a tentative D call TRBD1 (6 bases). CDR1 SQVTM and CDR2 ANQGSEA come from the germline V gene. CDR3 length: 11 amino acids. Trimming took 4 bases from V and 7 from J, leaving 10 bases between them. The CDR3 is CSVGRQVEAFF. The CDR3 region has the DNA TGCAGCGTTGGGAGACAGGTTGAAGCTTTCTTT.

The chain couples TRBV18 to TRBJ2-7, with TRBD1 identical over 9 bases. This CDR3 spans 14 amino acids. CDR1 is KGHSH, CDR2 LQKENI, per germline. V lost 4 bases to trimming and J lost 6 bases; unmatched junction nucleotides: 7. The CDR3 DNA sequence: TGTGCCAGCTCACAAACAGGGGGCGCAACCGAGCAGTACTTC. Translating gives CASSQTGGATEQYF.

V is TRBV20-1 and J is TRBJ2-5; D unresolved. V dropped 6 bases and J dropped 5 bases, with 10 bases sitting between them. Germline assignment: CDR1 DFQATT and CDR2 SNEGSKA (reference sequence). The length of the CDR3 is 11 residues. The CDR3 sequence: CSARSEETQYF. CDR3 DNA: TGCAGTGCCCGGAGCGAGGAGACCCAGTACTTC.

The chain couples TRBV6-1 to TRBJ1-3; D is undetermined. Per germline, CDR1 MNHNS and CDR2 SASEGT. Trimming shortened V by 7 bases and J by 10 bases, and 8 bases separated the two germline ends. The CDR3 loop spans 10 amino acids. CDR3 amino acids: CASKDSTIYF. The CDR3 nucleotides read TGTGCCAGCAAAGACTCTACCATATATTTT.